This T cell receptor beta chain was profiled in a study of regulatory T cells in long-lasting Graves disease. Study background: Persistent Graves' disease required over 5 years of antithyroid drugs and positive TSH receptor antibodies. Points from the study as a whole: Investigators studied peripheral blood only, not thyroid tissue. TRBV28, TRBJ1-2 and TRBJ2-5 were segments that persistent disease favored.

As to time point: persistent/refractory GD, antithyroid drugs over 5 years with positive TRAb. Isolated PBMC RNA provided the starting material for the TCR library. The V end was cut by 0 bases, the J end by 1 base, with 14 bases between. Germline V gene lookup returns CDR1 SGHRS and CDR2 YFSETQ. This CDR3 is 16 amino acids long. With iRepertoire HTBI primers and Arm-PCR of CDR3 regions, TCR beta libraries were built. In the original workflow: Identification of gene segments yielded over 60 TRBV and 14 TRBJ across samples. From the multiplex PCR reads, TCRdb called clonotypes with MiXCR, one entry per CDR3 protein. In this record, the V and J calls reflect TCRdb's handling and not the investigators' own analysis. The table has 350,000 to 450,000 distinct CDR3 sequences, about 23% seen once. This clonotype appeared many times. Antigen unknown.

The chain uses TRBV5-1 and TRBJ2-7; D is possibly TRBD1 (6 bases). The material sequenced was peripheral blood mononuclear cells (PBMCs), taken when the disease was refractory, from a patient treated with antithyroid drugs. This TCR derives from a woman in her forties with Graves disease. CDR3 nucleotide sequence: TGCGCCAGCAGCTTGGCCATCGGGACACAATCCTACGAGCAGTACTTC. As protein: CASSLAIGTQSYEQYF.